Listed below are T cell receptor beta chains from one sample, sequenced in a study of blood T cell repertoires in COVID-19. Sequencing used immunoSEQ multiplex PCR; TCRdb keeps in-frame clones, though not all of them. The sample has about 140,000 clones, 70% to 80% seen once. The sample was peripheral blood. These receptors all come from a man in his 60s with acute or convalescent COVID-19. The CDR3 runs from the conserved cysteine through the conserved F or W. Fields, in order: clone size, J gene, V gene, D gene, CDR3 DNA, CDR3 protein. The D gene is left open where the match is weak. Clone size is given for some rows only: seen once, a few or many times, or a class if the clone is expanded.

clone_size: few; j_call: TRBJ1-5; v_call: TRBV28; d_call: NA; cdr3_nt: TGTGCCAGCCAGGCTGTGAATAGCAATCAGCCCCAGCATTTT; cdr3_aa: CASQAVNSNQPQHF
clone_size: NA; j_call: TRBJ1-1; v_call: TRBV6-5; d_call: NA; cdr3_nt: TGTGCCAGCCAGGTAGGGCTAGGAGGTGAAGCTTTCTTT; cdr3_aa: CASQVGLGGEAFF
clone_size: few; j_call: TRBJ2-7; v_call: TRBV14; d_call: TRBD2; cdr3_nt: TGTGCCAGCAGCAGGTTGTTAGCGGGAGACTACGAGCAGTACTTC; cdr3_aa: CASSRLLAGDYEQYF
clone_size: NA; j_call: TRBJ2-2; v_call: TRBV6-2/TRBV6-3; d_call: TRBD2; cdr3_nt: TGTGCCAGCAGTTACATTAGCGGGGGCGCGAACACCGGGGAGCTGTTTTTT; cdr3_aa: CASSYISGGANTGELFF
clone_size: NA; j_call: TRBJ2-5; v_call: TRBV11-2; d_call: NA; cdr3_nt: TGTGCCAGCAGCGTCGGACACCTCCAAGAGACCCAGTACTTC; cdr3_aa: CASSVGHLQETQYF
clone_size: many; j_call: TRBJ2-7; v_call: TRBV5-4; d_call: TRBD2; cdr3_nt: TGTGCCAGCAGCCCCCGGGGGAGCGGGGGATCCTACGAGCAGTACTTC; cdr3_aa: CASSPRGSGGSYEQYF
clone_size: NA; j_call: TRBJ1-6; v_call: TRBV7-8; d_call: TRBD1; cdr3_nt: TGTGCCAGCAGCTTAGGGATCCAGGGGGTGAATTCACCCCTCCACTTT; cdr3_aa: CASSLGIQGVNSPLHF
clone_size: NA; j_call: TRBJ2-1; v_call: TRBV11-3; d_call: TRBD2; cdr3_nt: TGTGCCAGCAGCTTGCGGACTAGCAGCAATGAGCAGTTCTTC; cdr3_aa: CASSLRTSSNEQFF
clone_size: NA; j_call: TRBJ2-5; v_call: TRBV5-1; d_call: NA; cdr3_nt: TGCGCCAGCAGCTTGGGGTCACCAGGGGAGACCCAGTACTTC; cdr3_aa: CASSLGSPGETQYF
clone_size: NA; j_call: TRBJ1-1; v_call: TRBV27; d_call: NA; cdr3_nt: TGTGCCACCCACAGGTGGGGGAACACTGAAGCTTTCTTT; cdr3_aa: CATHRWGNTEAFF
clone_size: NA; j_call: TRBJ2-6; v_call: TRBV10-3; d_call: TRBD1; cdr3_nt: TGTGCCATCAGGACAGGGACCGGGGCCAACGTCCTGACTTTC; cdr3_aa: CAIRTGTGANVLTF
clone_size: NA; j_call: TRBJ1-1; v_call: TRBV5-4; d_call: NA; cdr3_nt: TGTGCCAGCAGCTTGACGAGTATGAACACTGAAGCTTTCTTT; cdr3_aa: CASSLTSMNTEAFF
clone_size: NA; j_call: TRBJ1-2; v_call: TRBV7-9; d_call: NA; cdr3_nt: TGTGCCAGCAGCTTAACAGGCCCCTGGGGCTACACCTTC; cdr3_aa: CASSLTGPWGYTF
clone_size: NA; j_call: TRBJ1-1; v_call: TRBV7-6; d_call: TRBD1; cdr3_nt: TGTGCCAGCAGCTTAACCCCCGGGACAGTGAACACTGAAGCTTTCTTT; cdr3_aa: CASSLTPGTVNTEAFF
clone_size: NA; j_call: TRBJ1-5; v_call: TRBV27; d_call: TRBD1; cdr3_nt: TGTGCCAGCAGCTCCATGTGGGACAGGGAGATAAATCAGCCCCAGCATTTT; cdr3_aa: CASSSMWDREINQPQHF
clone_size: NA; j_call: TRBJ2-5; v_call: TRBV5-1; d_call: TRBD2; cdr3_nt: TGCGCCAGCAGAACGGGACTAGCGGGGGCCCAAGAGACCCAGTACTTC; cdr3_aa: CASRTGLAGAQETQYF
clone_size: NA; j_call: TRBJ1-3; v_call: TRBV3-1/TRBV3-2; d_call: NA; cdr3_nt: TGTGCCAGCAGCCCCTCGGACAGTTCTGGAAACACCATATATTTT; cdr3_aa: CASSPSDSSGNTIYF
clone_size: NA; j_call: TRBJ2-1; v_call: TRBV12-3/TRBV12-4; d_call: NA; cdr3_nt: TGTGCCAGTCTAGGCAATGAGCAGTTCTTC; cdr3_aa: CASLGNEQFF
clone_size: NA; j_call: TRBJ2-1; v_call: TRBV7-2; d_call: NA; cdr3_nt: TGTGCCAGCAGCTTAGGTCACGCAGGCTACAATGAGCAGTTCTTC; cdr3_aa: CASSLGHAGYNEQFF
clone_size: NA; j_call: TRBJ1-4; v_call: TRBV6-1; d_call: TRBD1; cdr3_nt: TGTGCCAGCAGTGAGACAGGGGCAACTAATGAAAAACTGTTTTTT; cdr3_aa: CASSETGATNEKLFF
clone_size: NA; j_call: TRBJ2-5; v_call: TRBV24-1; d_call: TRBD1; cdr3_nt: TGTGCCACCAGCTTTAGGGACAGTCTCCAAGAGACCCAGTACTTC; cdr3_aa: CATSFRDSLQETQYF
clone_size: NA; j_call: TRBJ1-2; v_call: TRBV25-1; d_call: NA; cdr3_nt: TGTGCCAGCAGTGAATCCCGTGGCTACACCTTC; cdr3_aa: CASSESRGYTF
clone_size: NA; j_call: TRBJ2-1; v_call: TRBV7-9; d_call: NA; cdr3_nt: TGTGCCAGCAGCTTAGAAGCCCCAAATGCCCAGTTCTTC; cdr3_aa: CASSLEAPNAQFF
clone_size: few; j_call: TRBJ2-2; v_call: TRBV5-1; d_call: TRBD1; cdr3_nt: TGCGCCAGCAGCTTCCAGACAGGGGCAAGCACCGGGGAGCTGTTTTTT; cdr3_aa: CASSFQTGASTGELFF
clone_size: NA; j_call: TRBJ1-2; v_call: TRBV5-4; d_call: TRBD1; cdr3_nt: TGTGCCAGCAGCGGCCGGGACAGGAGCTATGGCTACACCTTC; cdr3_aa: CASSGRDRSYGYTF
clone_size: NA; j_call: TRBJ1-2; v_call: TRBV18; d_call: TRBD1; cdr3_nt: TGTGCCAGCTCACCGACAAGGGGACAGGGATATGGCTACACCTTC; cdr3_aa: CASSPTRGQGYGYTF
clone_size: NA; j_call: TRBJ1-1; v_call: TRBV4-1; d_call: NA; cdr3_nt: TGCGCCAGCAGCCAAGACAGGGAGGGCACTGAAGCTTTCTTT; cdr3_aa: CASSQDREGTEAFF
clone_size: NA; j_call: TRBJ2-5; v_call: TRBV4-3; d_call: NA; cdr3_nt: TGCGCCAGCAGCCAAGATAGGGGCATCCAAGAGACCCAGTACTTC; cdr3_aa: CASSQDRGIQETQYF
clone_size: NA; j_call: TRBJ2-1; v_call: TRBV4-2; d_call: TRBD1; cdr3_nt: TGTGCCAGCAGCCAAGATGGGACAGTGGGGTACAATGAGCAGTTCTTC; cdr3_aa: CASSQDGTVGYNEQFF
clone_size: NA; j_call: TRBJ2-7; v_call: TRBV27; d_call: NA; cdr3_nt: TGTGCCAGCAGTCCCGGGGACACCCCCTACGAGCAGTACTTC; cdr3_aa: CASSPGDTPYEQYF
clone_size: NA; j_call: TRBJ1-1; v_call: TRBV28; d_call: NA; cdr3_nt: TGTGCCAGCAGACCGTCAGGGCCAGGGACTGAAGCTTTCTTT; cdr3_aa: CASRPSGPGTEAFF
clone_size: once; j_call: TRBJ1-2; v_call: TRBV28; d_call: NA; cdr3_nt: TGTGCCAGCAGTCAACAGGACGGCAACTATGGCTACACCTTC; cdr3_aa: CASSQQDGNYGYTF
clone_size: few; j_call: TRBJ2-7; v_call: TRBV10-3; d_call: TRBD1; cdr3_nt: TGTGCCATCAGTGGTGGACCGGGACAGGGGTTCAACGAGCAGTACTTC; cdr3_aa: CAISGGPGQGFNEQYF
clone_size: few; j_call: TRBJ2-7; v_call: TRBV10-3; d_call: NA; cdr3_nt: TGTGCCATCAGTGAGACTAACTACGAGCAGTACTTC; cdr3_aa: CAISETNYEQYF
clone_size: NA; j_call: TRBJ2-1; v_call: TRBV7-3; d_call: NA; cdr3_nt: TGTGCCAGCAGTCAGGGCAATGAGCAGTTCTTC; cdr3_aa: CASSQGNEQFF
clone_size: NA; j_call: TRBJ2-4; v_call: TRBV18; d_call: TRBD1; cdr3_nt: TGTGCCAGCTCACAACAGAAGGGGGCCTTGCAAAACATTCAGTACTTC; cdr3_aa: CASSQQKGALQNIQYF
clone_size: few; j_call: TRBJ2-7; v_call: TRBV5-1; d_call: NA; cdr3_nt: TGCGCCAGCAGCTCCGGACTGCCCGCCTACGAGCAGTACTTC; cdr3_aa: CASSSGLPAYEQYF
clone_size: NA; j_call: TRBJ2-7; v_call: TRBV3-1/TRBV3-2; d_call: NA; cdr3_nt: TGTGCCAGCAGCCAAGCTCTCGAGCAGTACTTC; cdr3_aa: CASSQALEQYF
clone_size: NA; j_call: TRBJ1-1; v_call: TRBV3-1/TRBV3-2; d_call: NA; cdr3_nt: TGTGCCAGCAGCCAAGTAATTGGGCACTTCGTCGACACTGAAGCTTTCTTT; cdr3_aa: CASSQVIGHFVDTEAFF
clone_size: few; j_call: TRBJ2-1; v_call: TRBV28; d_call: NA; cdr3_nt: TGTGCCAGCAGACCCTTTGGGAGAAGCCATGAGCAGTTCTTC; cdr3_aa: CASRPFGRSHEQFF
clone_size: NA; j_call: TRBJ2-1; v_call: TRBV18; d_call: NA; cdr3_nt: TGTGCCAGCTCACCACAAGGAGGGTCCTACAATGAGCAGTTCTTC; cdr3_aa: CASSPQGGSYNEQFF
clone_size: NA; j_call: TRBJ1-5; v_call: TRBV20-1; d_call: NA; cdr3_nt: TGCAGTGCTAGTGGTAGGGACTATCAGCCCCAGCATTTT; cdr3_aa: CSASGRDYQPQHF
clone_size: few; j_call: TRBJ1-1; v_call: TRBV7-9; d_call: TRBD1; cdr3_nt: TGTGCCAGCAGCTCGGGGATGACAGGGTCGGCTTTCTTT; cdr3_aa: CASSSGMTGSAFF
clone_size: NA; j_call: TRBJ1-2; v_call: TRBV24-1; d_call: TRBD1; cdr3_nt: TGTGCCACCAGTGATCAGGGACAGGTGGGTGGCTACACCTTC; cdr3_aa: CATSDQGQVGGYTF
clone_size: NA; j_call: TRBJ2-1; v_call: TRBV19; d_call: NA; cdr3_nt: TGTGCCAGTAATCAGCTAGAGGGCAATGAGCAGTTCTTC; cdr3_aa: CASNQLEGNEQFF
clone_size: NA; j_call: TRBJ1-4; v_call: TRBV5-6; d_call: TRBD1; cdr3_nt: TGTGCCAGCAACCTCCAGGGGGCCGGAGCTAATGAAAAACTGTTTTTT; cdr3_aa: CASNLQGAGANEKLFF
clone_size: NA; j_call: TRBJ2-1; v_call: TRBV7-2; d_call: NA; cdr3_nt: TGTGCCAGCAGCTTAGCGCTTAGGGGAAATGAGCAGTTCTTC; cdr3_aa: CASSLALRGNEQFF
clone_size: NA; j_call: TRBJ2-2; v_call: TRBV13; d_call: NA; cdr3_nt: TGTGCCAGCAGCCAGGGTAGGGAGCTGTTTTTT; cdr3_aa: CASSQGRELFF
clone_size: NA; j_call: TRBJ1-5; v_call: TRBV5-1; d_call: NA; cdr3_nt: TGCGCCAGCAGCCCCGGACAAAACAATCAGCCCCAGCATTTT; cdr3_aa: CASSPGQNNQPQHF